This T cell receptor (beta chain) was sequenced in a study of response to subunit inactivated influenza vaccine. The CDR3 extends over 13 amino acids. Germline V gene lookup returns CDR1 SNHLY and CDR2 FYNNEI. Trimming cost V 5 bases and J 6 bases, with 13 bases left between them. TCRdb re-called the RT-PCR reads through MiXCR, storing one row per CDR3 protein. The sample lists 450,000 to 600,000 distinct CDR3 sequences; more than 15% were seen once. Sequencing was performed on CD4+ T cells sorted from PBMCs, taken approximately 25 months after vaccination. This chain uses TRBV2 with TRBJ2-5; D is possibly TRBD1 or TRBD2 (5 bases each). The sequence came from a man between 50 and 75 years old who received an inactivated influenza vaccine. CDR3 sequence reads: CASSSPGTKTQYF. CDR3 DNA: TGTGCCAGCAGTTCCCCCGGGACGAAGACCCAGTACTTC.